Shown below are 27 T cell receptor beta chains from a single sample sequenced in a study of blood T cell repertoires in COVID-19. The repertoire was sequenced with immunoSEQ multiplex PCR; TCRdb's copy has only in-frame clones and lacks some. The sample gives roughly 190,000 clones, approximately 86% of which show up once; 2.5% to 4% is in the top ten. The material sequenced was peripheral blood. The origin of the receptors is a man in his 70s with acute or convalescent COVID-19.

The chain is built from TRBV3-1 (or the pseudogene TRBV3-2) and TRBJ1-2; D is unclear. This CDR3 contains 14 residues. V lost 4 bases, J lost 2 bases, and 11 bases lay in between. CDR1 and CDR2 from the germline V gene are LGHDT and YNNKEL (reference sequence). CDR3 DNA: TGTGCCAGCAGCCCCCTCCTCGGGAACTATGGCTACACCTTC. This codes for CASSPLLGNYGYTF.

This chain connects TRBV5-8 to TRBJ1-5; TRBD1 matches at 9 bases. The V and J ends lost 5 bases and 6 bases, in that order; junction bases with no gene match: 9. This CDR3 has 15 amino acids. Germline CDR1 reads SGHTS; CDR2 reads YDEGEE. DNA for the CDR3: TGTGCCAGCAGACTGGGGGACAGGGAAGGTCAGCCCCAGCATTTT. Translation: CASRLGDREGQPQHF.

V and J are TRBV4-1 and TRBJ1-5; 9 nucleotides match TRBD1. CDR1 is MGHRA, CDR2 YSYEKL, per germline. The CDR3 runs to 16 residues. V lost 3 bases, J lost 8 bases, and 11 bases stayed unmatched. The CDR3 sequence: CASSHVSQGAREPQHF. CDR3 in DNA: TGCGCCAGCAGCCACGTATCACAGGGGGCGAGGGAGCCCCAGCATTTT.

V and J are TRBV9 and TRBJ2-3, with 8 bases identical to TRBD1. The V segment lost 4 bases and the J segment 2 bases; nucleotides outside the gene matches: 9. This CDR3 has 16 residues. CDR1 and CDR2 from the germline V gene are SGDLS and YYNGEE. The CDR3 spells CASSFQGAHYTDTQYF. In nucleotides, the CDR3 is TGTGCCAGCAGCTTTCAGGGGGCCCACTACACAGATACGCAGTATTTT.

To note about this clone: The sample contains more than one DNA sequence encoding this CDR3. This chain joins TRBV7-9 and TRBJ1-1; D may be TRBD1 (6 bases). Germline V gives CDR1 SEHNR, CDR2 FQNEAQ (reference sequence). CDR3 length: 13 amino acids. Trimming removed 11 bases at V and 0 bases at J, with 13 bases between. The CDR3 bases are TGTGCCGGACGCGGACAGATGAACACTGAAGCTTTCTTT. It encodes CAGRGQMNTEAFF. Full variable domain (rest looked up from reference TRBV7-9 and TRBJ1-1): DTGVSQNPRHKITKRGQNVTFRCDPISEHNRLYWYRQTLGQGPEFLTYFQNEAQLEKSRLLSDRFSAERPKGSFSTLEIQRTEQGDSAMYLCAGRGQMNTEAFFGQGTRLTVV.

This sequence joins TRBV6-2 or TRBV6-3 and TRBJ2-7, with 8 bases fitting TRBD1. CDR1 and CDR2 (germline): MNHEY, SVGEGT. The CDR3 is 14 residues long. V gave up 2 bases and J gave up 5 bases; unmatched junction bases: 5. The CDR3 loop is CASSYVSGGHEQYF. Here the CDR3 DNA reads TGTGCCAGCAGTTACGTGTCAGGGGGCCACGAGCAGTACTTC.

V usage is TRBV27 and J usage is TRBJ2-3; 7 bases map to TRBD2. CDR3 length: 14 residues. V trimming: 1 base; J trimming: 6 bases; junction bases outside the gene matches: 4. Germline V lookup: CDR1 MNHEY, CDR2 SMNVEV (reference sequence). The chain's CDR3 is CASSLYTSEDTQYF. In nucleotides, the CDR3 is TGTGCCAGCAGTTTATATACTAGCGAGGATACGCAGTATTTT.

The rearrangement joins TRBV4-3 to TRBJ1-2, with a weak D call TRBD1 (5 bases). The CDR3 consists of 17 residues. The V gene lost 0 bases and the J gene lost 2 bases, with 16 bases spanning the gap. Germline assignment: CDR1 LGHNA and CDR2 YSLEER. The CDR3 DNA reads as TGCGCCAGCAGCCAAGACCCGGTCAGGGTGGCCAACTATGGCTACACCTTC. The encoded protein is CASSQDPVRVANYGYTF.

This clone was seen more than once but under ten times. The J gene is TRBJ2-3, the V gene TRBV11-2, with TRBD2 matching 9 bases. The germline CDR1 and CDR2 sequences are SGHAT and FQNNGV. CDR3 length: 16 residues. V lost 5 bases to trimming and J lost 6 bases; unmatched junction nucleotides: 12. CDR3 nucleotides: TGTGCCAGCAGCCAGGCGGGGGGGCTTTCCGGGGATACGCAGTATTTT. This encodes CASSQAGGLSGDTQYF.

The genes are TRBV6-5 and TRBJ2-2, with D possibly being TRBD2 (5 bases). V dropped 5 bases and J dropped 3 bases, with 10 bases sitting between them. The CDR3 has 14 amino acids. Germline-derived CDR1 and CDR2 are MNHEY and SVGAGI. CDR3 bases: TGTGCCAGCAGTAGAACCGGGGACACCGGGGAGCTGTTTTTT. This gives the protein CASSRTGDTGELFF.

Comment on this clone: A read error is possible here, since a much larger clone lies one base away. The chain joins TRBV3-1 (or the pseudogene TRBV3-2) to TRBJ2-5; 7 bases align to TRBD2. J lost 5 bases, V lost 0 bases, and 9 bases had no gene match. The CDR3 spans 16 residues. Germline CDR1 reads LGHDT; CDR2 reads YNNKEL (reference sequence). CDR3 in amino acids: CASSQDRGARGETQYF. The CDR3 bases are TGTGCCAGCAGCCAAGATAGGGGTGCGCGGGGGGAGACCCAGTACTTC.

The chain joins TRBV5-1 to TRBJ1-1; 7 bases match TRBD1. This CDR3 spans 15 amino acids. Losses at the gene ends were 0 bases for V and 10 bases for J; bases not matched to a gene: 12. Germline V CDR1 and CDR2: SGHRS, YFSETQ. CDR3 region: CASSLDYSDRERAFF. CDR3 nucleotides: TGCGCCAGCAGCTTGGATTACAGCGACAGGGAGAGAGCTTTCTTT.

The V gene is TRBV29-1, the J gene TRBJ1-1, with D unclear. V gave up 1 base and J gave up 3 bases, with 18 bases separating them. The CDR3 extends over 16 amino acids. Germline-derived CDR1 and CDR2 are SQVTM and ANQGSEA. The DNA of the CDR3 is TGCAGCGTTGAAGGACGGGGATCGACTTTTGACACTGAAGCTTTCTTT. Amino acid sequence: CSVEGRGSTFDTEAFF.

The chain joins TRBV2 to TRBJ1-6; unclear D gene. The CDR3 runs to 13 residues. Trimming shortened V by 7 bases and J by 8 bases, and 12 bases separated the two germline ends. The germline V gene encodes CDR1 SNHLY and CDR2 FYNNEI. The CDR3 coding sequence is TGTGCCAGCATTGGAACCCGGGATTCACCCCTCCACTTT. It codes for CASIGTRDSPLHF. Combining the CDR3 with reference TRBV2 and TRBJ1-6 gives the whole variable domain EPEVTQTPSHQVTQMGQEVILRCVPISNHLYFYWYRQILGQKVEFLVSFYNNEISEKSEIFDDQFSVERPDGSNFTLKIRSTKLEDSAMYFCASIGTRDSPLHFGNGTRLTVT.

The gene calls are TRBV12-5 and TRBJ2-3; TRBD1 aligns across 10 bases. Germline V gene lookup returns CDR1 LGHNT and CDR2 FRNRAP. V shed 1 base, J shed 4 bases, and the junction held 5 bases outside the gene matches. The CDR3 spans 16 residues. CDR3 in DNA: TGTGCTAGTGGTTTGGGGGACAGGGGAGTGGCAGATACGCAGTATTTT. Translated, it gives CASGLGDRGVADTQYF. Supplemented by reference TRBV12-5 and TRBJ2-3, the full variable domain reads DARVTQTPRHKVTEMGQEVTMRCQPILGHNTVFWYRQTMMQGLELLAYFRNRAPLDDSGMPKDRFSAEMPDATLATLKIQPSEPRDSAVYFCASGLGDRGVADTQYFGPGTRLTVL.

V gene TRBV10-3 combines with J gene TRBJ2-7; weak D call: TRBD2 (5 bases). This CDR3 has 15 amino acids. Trimming took off 0 bases at V and 4 bases at J, with 13 bases between the two ends. Looked up from germline, CDR1 is ENHRY and CDR2 is SYGVKD. DNA of the CDR3: TGTGCCATCAGTGAGTCGGGAGAACCCTTTTACGAGCAGTACTTC. Translated, it gives CAISESGEPFYEQYF.

The chain links TRBV3-1 (or the pseudogene TRBV3-2) to TRBJ2-3; 10 bases fit TRBD2. Per the germline V gene, CDR1 is LGHDT and CDR2 is YNNKEL (reference sequence). CDR3 length: 15 residues. V trimming: 7 bases; J trimming: 5 bases; junction bases outside the gene matches: 9. CDR3 amino acids: CASKRLAGAKDTQYF. Written as DNA, the CDR3 is TGTGCCAGCAAACGGCTAGCGGGGGCGAAAGATACGCAGTATTTT.

The chain recombines TRBV7-2 with TRBJ2-5; 7 positions agree with TRBD1. This CDR3 is built from 16 residues. V lost 6 bases, J lost 1 base, and 11 bases stayed unmatched. Germline V lookup: CDR1 SGHTA, CDR2 FQGNSA. The DNA for the CDR3 is TGTGCCAGCAGGTCACCTAGGGGACAGCCCCAAGAGACCCAGTACTTC. Its protein product is CASRSPRGQPQETQYF.

The chain combines TRBV5-1 with TRBJ1-2, with D possibly being TRBD1 (5 bases). This CDR3 region has 15 residues. Germline V gene data show CDR1 as SGHRS and CDR2 as YFSETQ. The V end was cut by 0 bases, the J end by 3 bases, with 12 bases between. The CDR3 DNA is TGCGCCAGCAGCTTGGGGGGCGGGAGACACTATGGCTACACCTTC. It is translated as CASSLGGGRHYGYTF.

The chain recombines TRBV7-9 with TRBJ1-4; D remains unclear. This CDR3 contains 14 residues. From germline, CDR1 is SEHNR and CDR2 FQNEAQ (reference sequence). V was cut by 5 bases and J by 0 bases, with 7 bases left in between. The CDR3 loop is CASSPGATNEKLFF. CDR3 DNA sequence: TGTGCCAGCAGCCCGGGAGCAACTAATGAAAAACTGTTTTTT.

The chain couples TRBV6-1 to TRBJ2-5, with unresolved D. CDR3 size: 13 residues. Trimming took off 1 base at V and 5 bases at J, with 8 bases between the two ends. Germline CDR1 MNHNS, CDR2 SASEGT. CDR3 loop: CASSEGLRETQYF. Here the CDR3 DNA reads TGTGCCAGCAGTGAAGGGCTGAGGGAGACCCAGTACTTC.

This CDR3 is CASRKNAGNTEAFF. CDR3 nucleotides: TGTGCCAGCAGGAAAAACGCGGGGAACACTGAAGCTTTCTTT. V usage is TRBV7-9 and J usage is TRBJ1-1, with D unclear. Germline lookup yields CDR1 SEHNR and CDR2 FQNEAQ (reference sequence). The CDR3 contains 14 residues. The V and J ends lost 6 bases and 1 base respectively, with 12 bases between them.

The J gene is TRBJ2-3, the V gene TRBV3-1 (or the pseudogene TRBV3-2); a weak D match, TRBD1 (6 bases). Between the trimmed V and J ends, which lost 3 bases and 0 bases, there was a span of 13 bases. There are 16 residues in the CDR3. Germline lookup yields CDR1 LGHDT and CDR2 YNNKEL (reference sequence). CDR3 nucleotides: TGTGCCAGCAGCCATCCCGGGACATATAGCACAGATACGCAGTATTTT. Residues: CASSHPGTYSTDTQYF.

The J gene is TRBJ1-1, the V gene TRBV30; a possible D gene is TRBD1 (6 bases). The CDR3 length is 14 residues. V dropped 0 bases and J dropped 1 base, with 9 bases sitting between them. CDR1 is GTSNPN and CDR2 is SVGIG in the germline V gene (reference sequence). The DNA for the CDR3 is TGTGCCTGGAGTGTTTGGACAGCGAACACTGAAGCTTTCTTT. It encodes CAWSVWTANTEAFF.

The CDR3 coding sequence is TGTGCCAGCAGCTTGGGGGCAACTCCTGACGGCTATGGCTACACCTTC. As protein: CASSLGATPDGYGYTF. The gene calls are TRBV5-5 and TRBJ1-2; D is undetermined. Per germline, CDR1 SGHKS and CDR2 YYEKEE (reference sequence). V lost 0 bases to trimming and J lost 4 bases, with 16 bases between them. This CDR3 is built from 16 residues.

The chain joins TRBV7-2 to TRBJ2-7, with TRBD1 matching 9 bases. The length of the CDR3 is 17 residues. J gave up 5 bases and V 0 bases, and 11 bases lay outside the gene matches. Per germline, CDR1 SGHTA and CDR2 FQGNSA. The CDR3 region is CASSLASPRQGGHEQYF. The CDR3 nucleotides are TGTGCCAGCAGCTTAGCTTCGCCGAGACAGGGGGGCCACGAGCAGTACTTC.

The chain couples TRBV7-2 to TRBJ1-5; tentative D call: TRBD1 (6 bases). Germline V lookup: CDR1 SGHTA, CDR2 FQGNSA. Deletions cut 5 bases from V and 6 bases from J, with 14 bases between. This CDR3 comprises 14 residues. CDR3 DNA sequence: TGTGCCAGCAGCCCCCGGACAGCAGCTCAGCCCCAGCATTTT. Translated: CASSPRTAAQPQHF.